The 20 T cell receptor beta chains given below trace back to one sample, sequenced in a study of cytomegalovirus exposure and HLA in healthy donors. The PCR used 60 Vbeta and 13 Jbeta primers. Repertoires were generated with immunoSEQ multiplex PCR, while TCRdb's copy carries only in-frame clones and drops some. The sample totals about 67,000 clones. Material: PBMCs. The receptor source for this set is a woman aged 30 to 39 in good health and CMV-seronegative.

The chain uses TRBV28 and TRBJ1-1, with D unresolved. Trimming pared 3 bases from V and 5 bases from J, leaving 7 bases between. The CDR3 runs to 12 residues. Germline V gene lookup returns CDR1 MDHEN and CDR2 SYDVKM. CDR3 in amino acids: CASSLTGTEAFF. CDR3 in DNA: TGTGCCAGCAGTTTGACGGGGACTGAAGCTTTCTTT.

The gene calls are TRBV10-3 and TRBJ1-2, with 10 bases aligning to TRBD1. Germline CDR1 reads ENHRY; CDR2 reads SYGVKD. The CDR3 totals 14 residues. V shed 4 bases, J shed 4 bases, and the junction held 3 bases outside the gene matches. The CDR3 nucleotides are TGTGCCATCAGTGGGGGGGACAGGGGCTATGGCTACACCTTC. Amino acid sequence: CAISGGDRGYGYTF.

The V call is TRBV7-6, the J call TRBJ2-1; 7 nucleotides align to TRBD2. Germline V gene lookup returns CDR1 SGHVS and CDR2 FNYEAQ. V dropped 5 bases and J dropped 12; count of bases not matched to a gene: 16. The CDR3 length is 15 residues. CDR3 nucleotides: TGTGCCAGCAGCCCCCCTCTCGCGGGGGTAGCGTGGCAGTTCTTC. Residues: CASSPPLAGVAWQFF.

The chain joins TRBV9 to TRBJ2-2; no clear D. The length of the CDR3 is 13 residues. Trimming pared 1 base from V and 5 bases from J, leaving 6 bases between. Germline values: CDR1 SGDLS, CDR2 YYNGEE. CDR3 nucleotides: TGTGCCAGCAGCGTAAGAGGTACCGGGGAGCTGTTTTTT. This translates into CASSVRGTGELFF.

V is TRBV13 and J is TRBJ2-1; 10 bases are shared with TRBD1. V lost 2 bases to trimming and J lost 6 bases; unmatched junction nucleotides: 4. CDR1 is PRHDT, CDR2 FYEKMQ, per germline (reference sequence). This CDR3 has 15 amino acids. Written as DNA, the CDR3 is TGTGCCAGCAGCTTATGGGGACAGGGGCGCAATGAGCAGTTCTTC. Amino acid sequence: CASSLWGQGRNEQFF.

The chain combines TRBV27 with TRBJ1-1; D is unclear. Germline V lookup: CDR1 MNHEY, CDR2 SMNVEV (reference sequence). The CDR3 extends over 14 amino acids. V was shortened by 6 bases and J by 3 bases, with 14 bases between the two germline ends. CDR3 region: CASRFRSGYTEAFF. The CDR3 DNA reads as TGTGCCAGCAGGTTCCGATCCGGGTACACTGAAGCTTTCTTT.

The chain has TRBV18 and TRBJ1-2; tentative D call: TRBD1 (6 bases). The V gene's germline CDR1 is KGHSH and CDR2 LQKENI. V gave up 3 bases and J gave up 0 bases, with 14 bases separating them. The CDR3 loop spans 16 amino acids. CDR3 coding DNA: TGTGCCAGCTCACCCTCGGGGACAAAGCCTAACTATGGCTACACCTTC. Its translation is CASSPSGTKPNYGYTF.

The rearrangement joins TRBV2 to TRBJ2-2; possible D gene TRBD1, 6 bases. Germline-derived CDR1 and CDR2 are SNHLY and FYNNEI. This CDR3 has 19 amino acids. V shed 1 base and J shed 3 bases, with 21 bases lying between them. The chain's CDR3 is CASSEGRPSGVIYTGELFF. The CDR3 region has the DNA TGTGCCAGCAGTGAAGGGAGACCCTCAGGGGTCATTTACACCGGGGAGCTGTTTTTT.

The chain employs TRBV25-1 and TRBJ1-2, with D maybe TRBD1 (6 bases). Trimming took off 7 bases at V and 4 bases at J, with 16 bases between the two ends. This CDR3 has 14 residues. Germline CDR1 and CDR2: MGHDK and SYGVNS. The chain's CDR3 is CASTPPGQTYGYTF. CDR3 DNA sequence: TGTGCCAGCACCCCCCCCGGACAGACCTATGGCTACACCTTC.

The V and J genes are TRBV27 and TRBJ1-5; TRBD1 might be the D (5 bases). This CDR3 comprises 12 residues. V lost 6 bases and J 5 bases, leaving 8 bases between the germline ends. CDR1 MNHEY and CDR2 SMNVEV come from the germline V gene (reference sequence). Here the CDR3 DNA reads TGTGCCAGCAGGGGACTACATCAGCCCCAGCATTTT. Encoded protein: CASRGLHQPQHF.

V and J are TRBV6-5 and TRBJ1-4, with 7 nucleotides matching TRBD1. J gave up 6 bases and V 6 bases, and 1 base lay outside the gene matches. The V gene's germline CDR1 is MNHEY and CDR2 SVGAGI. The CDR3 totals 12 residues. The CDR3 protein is CASRQGDEKLFF. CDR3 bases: TGTGCCAGCAGGCAGGGGGATGAAAAACTGTTTTTT.

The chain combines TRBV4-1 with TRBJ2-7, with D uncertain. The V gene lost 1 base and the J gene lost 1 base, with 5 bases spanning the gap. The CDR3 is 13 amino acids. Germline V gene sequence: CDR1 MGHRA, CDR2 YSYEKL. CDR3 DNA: TGCGCCAGCAGCCAAGGAGCGTCCTACGAGCAGTACTTC. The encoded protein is CASSQGASYEQYF.

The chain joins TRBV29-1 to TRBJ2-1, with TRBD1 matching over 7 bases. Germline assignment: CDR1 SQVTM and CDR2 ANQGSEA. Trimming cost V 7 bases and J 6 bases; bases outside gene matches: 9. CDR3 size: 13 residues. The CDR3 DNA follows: TGCAGCGCCCCTTGGCAGGGGGTCAATGAGCAGTTCTTC. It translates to CSAPWQGVNEQFF.

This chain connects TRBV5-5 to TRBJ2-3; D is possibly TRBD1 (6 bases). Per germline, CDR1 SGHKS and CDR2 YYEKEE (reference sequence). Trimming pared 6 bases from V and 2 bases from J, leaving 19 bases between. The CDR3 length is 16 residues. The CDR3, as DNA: TGTGCCAGCACCTTTTTTACAGGGCCGATCACAGATACGCAGTATTTT. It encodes CASTFFTGPITDTQYF. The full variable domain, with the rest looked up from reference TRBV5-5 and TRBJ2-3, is DAGVTQSPTHLIKTRGQQVTLRCSPISGHKSVSWYQQVLGQGPQFIFQYYEKEERGRGNFPDRFSARQFPNYSSELNVNALLLGDSALYLCASTFFTGPITDTQYFGPGTRLTVL.

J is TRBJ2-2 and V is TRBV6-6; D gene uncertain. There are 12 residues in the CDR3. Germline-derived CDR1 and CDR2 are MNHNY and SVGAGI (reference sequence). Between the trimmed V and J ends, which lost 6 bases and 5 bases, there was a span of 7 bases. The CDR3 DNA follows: TGTGCCAGCAGGAGTGTAACCGGGGAGCTGTTTTTT. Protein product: CASRSVTGELFF.

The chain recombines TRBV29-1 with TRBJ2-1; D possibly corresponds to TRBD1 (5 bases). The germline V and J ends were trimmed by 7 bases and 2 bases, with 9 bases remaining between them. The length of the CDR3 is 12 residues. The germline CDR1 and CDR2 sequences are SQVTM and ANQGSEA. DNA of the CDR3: TGCAGCGGTGACAGAACCTACAATGAGCAGTTCTTC. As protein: CSGDRTYNEQFF.

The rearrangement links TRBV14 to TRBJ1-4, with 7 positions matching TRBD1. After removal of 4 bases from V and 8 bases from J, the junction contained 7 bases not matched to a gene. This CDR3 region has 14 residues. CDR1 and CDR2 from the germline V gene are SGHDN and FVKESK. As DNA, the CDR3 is TGTGCCAGCAGCCCGGGACAGCTTGAAGAAAAACTGTTTTTT. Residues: CASSPGQLEEKLFF.

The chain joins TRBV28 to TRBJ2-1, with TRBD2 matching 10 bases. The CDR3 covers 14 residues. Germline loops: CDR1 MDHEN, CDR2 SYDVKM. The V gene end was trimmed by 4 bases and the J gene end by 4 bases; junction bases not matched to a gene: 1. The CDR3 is CASSSAGGYNEQFF. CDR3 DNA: TGTGCCAGCAGTTCAGCGGGGGGGTACAATGAGCAGTTCTTC.

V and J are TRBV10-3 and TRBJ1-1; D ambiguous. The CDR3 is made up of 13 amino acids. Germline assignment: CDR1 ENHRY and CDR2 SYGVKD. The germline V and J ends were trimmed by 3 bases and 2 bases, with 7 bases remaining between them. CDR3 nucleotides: TGTGCCATCAGTGAAGATAGAAACACTGAAGCTTTCTTT. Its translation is CAISEDRNTEAFF.

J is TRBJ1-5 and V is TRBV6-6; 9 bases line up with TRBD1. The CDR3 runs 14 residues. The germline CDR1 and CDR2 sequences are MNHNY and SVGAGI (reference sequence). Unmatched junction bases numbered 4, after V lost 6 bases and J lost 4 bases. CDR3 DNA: TGTGCCAGCAGCTCGGGACAGGGAAATCAGCCCCAGCATTTT. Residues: CASSSGQGNQPQHF.